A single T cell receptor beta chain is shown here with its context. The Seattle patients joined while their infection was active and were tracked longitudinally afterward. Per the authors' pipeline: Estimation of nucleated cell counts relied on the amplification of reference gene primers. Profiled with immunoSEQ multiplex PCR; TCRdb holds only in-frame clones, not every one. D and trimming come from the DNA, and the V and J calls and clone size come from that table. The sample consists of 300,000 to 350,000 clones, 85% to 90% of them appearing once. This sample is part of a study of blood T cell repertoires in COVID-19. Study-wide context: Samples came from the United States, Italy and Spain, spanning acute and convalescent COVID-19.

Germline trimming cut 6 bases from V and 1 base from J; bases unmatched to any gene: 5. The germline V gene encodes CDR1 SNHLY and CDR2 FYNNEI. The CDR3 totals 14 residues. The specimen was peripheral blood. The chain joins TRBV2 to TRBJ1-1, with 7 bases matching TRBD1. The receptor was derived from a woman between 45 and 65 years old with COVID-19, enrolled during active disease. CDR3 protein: CASRYRGGNTEAFF. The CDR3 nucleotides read TGTGCCAGCAGATACAGGGGCGGGAACACTGAAGCTTTCTTT.